The source of this T cell receptor (beta chain) is a study of T cells in Graves' hyperthyroidism and ophthalmopathy. Template material for amplifying TCR beta CDR3 regions consisted of RNA transcripts. The TCR CDR3 first-round RT-PCR relied on the HTBI primer set. MiXCR, applied by TCRdb to the multiplex PCR reads, yields one record per CDR3 protein. The table records around 690,000 distinct CDR3 sequences, 15% to 20% of them present only once. Germline V gene lookup returns CDR1 SGHDN and CDR2 FVKESK. The CDR3 contains 15 residues. V was shortened by 4 bases and J by 3 bases, with 13 bases between the two germline ends. Recently diagnosed hyperthyroidism of less than 2 months' duration affected patients aged 18 to 65. The diagnostic basis comprised clinical symptoms, serum thyroxine and TRAb, thyroid ultrasound and orbital computed tomography.

This TCR derives from a man aged 45-60 years with Graves' hyperthyroidism. Input material: blood. The chain links TRBV14 to TRBJ2-1, with D perhaps TRBD2 (6 bases). CDR3 sequence reads: CASSPREVFYNEQFF. CDR3 bases: TGTGCCAGCAGCCCCAGGGAGGTTTTCTACAATGAGCAGTTCTTC. Looking up the rest from reference TRBV14 and TRBJ2-1 gives the full variable domain: EAGVTQFPSHSVIEKGQTVTLRCDPISGHDNLYWYRRVMGKEIKFLLHFVKESKQDESGMPNNRFLAERTGGTYSTLKVQPAELEDSGVYFCASSPREVFYNEQFFGPGTRLTVL.